This TCR beta chain was obtained from a study of read filtering for tumor transcriptome and immune sequencing. For the study at large: Revised staging placed 8 or 9 patients in R-ISS I, some 17 in II, 6 or 7 in III. DNase treatment preceded whole-transcriptome library preparation. TCR-mapped reads were about 3.5 to 11 million with IR-seq versus roughly 75 to 1,400 with RNA-seq.

Sampling of bone marrow took place during active disease in every patient. From approximately 430 ng of RNA, a library with molecular barcoded alpha/delta and beta/gamma adaptors was made. TCRdb re-called the reads with MiXCR, one entry per CDR3 protein. Here the sample spans 14,000 to 15,000 distinct CDR3 sequences, about 20% being singletons. This clonotype was counted many times. This CDR3 has 14 amino acids. V lost 5 bases and J lost 0, with 8 bases in between. Germline values: CDR1 SEHNR, CDR2 FQNEAQ (reference sequence). The TCR sequence derives from a donor at least 40 years old with multiple myeloma. The chain carries TRBV7-9 and TRBJ2-1; no definite D call. The material sequenced was a population of CD138-negative cells sorted from bone marrow. The CDR3 coding sequence is TGTGCCAGCAGCCCCCCCACCTCCTACAATGAGCAGTTCTTC. It translates to CASSPPTSYNEQFF.